This TCR beta chain was profiled in a study of OX40 agonist ivuxolimab in advanced cancers. Whole-study results and caveats: The study found that CD8+ T cells averaged more expanded clones than CD4+. Expansion of clones was among the lowest in partial responders at 0.1-3.0 mg/kg.

Points on this clone: Its target is not known.

Germline V gene data show CDR1 as GTSNPN and CDR2 as SVGIG (reference sequence). The CDR3 totals 12 residues. V gave up 0 bases and J gave up 5 bases, with 7 bases separating them. Libraries were prepared by immunoSEQ multiplex PCR; TCRdb keeps only in-frame clonotypes and omits some of them. Of tens of thousands of clones listed, around 80% are singletons. The J gene is TRBJ2-5, the V gene TRBV30; no reliable D call. This TCR was sampled from an adult with an advanced solid tumor such as melanoma, head and neck, liver or kidney cancer. The sample was CD4+ or CD8+ T cells sorted from blood, taken in a trial of the OX40 agonist ivuxolimab. CDR3 amino acids: CAWSVRGETQYF. CDR3 in DNA: TGTGCCTGGAGTGTAAGAGGCGAGACCCAGTACTTC.